This T cell receptor (beta chain) appears in the sequencing data of a study of CD8+ T cells in alopecia areata. Study-wide background: Scoring of treated patients' severity used the percentage of affected scalp area. Whole-study results and caveats: It was lesional scalp, especially alopecia totalis/universalis, that showed higher clonality than normal scalp. Tofacitinib significantly decreased scalp clonality and expanded CD8+ clones among top 100.

The treatment is: oral pan-JAK inhibitor, 5-10 mg twice daily. Comment on this clone: The target antigen is unknown.

Extraction of RNA preceded its reverse transcription into cDNA, which served as the sequencing template. Sequenced by immunoSEQ multiplex PCR; TCRdb stores in-frame clones only, minus some. This table holds about 270,000 clones, around three fifths found once. The starting material was CD4+ T cells sorted from blood, obtained around week 54, from a patient treated with tofacitinib. This TCR came from a human donor with alopecia areata.

CDR3 amino acids: CASSQDRANTEAFF. Written as DNA, the CDR3 is TGTGCCAGCAGCCAAGACAGGGCGAACACTGAAGCTTTCTTT. The V call is TRBV2, the J call TRBJ1-1; 7 nucleotides line up with TRBD1. V was pared by 6 bases and J by 1 base, with 5 bases of the junction left unmatched. The CDR3 covers 14 residues. Germline V gives CDR1 SNHLY, CDR2 FYNNEI.